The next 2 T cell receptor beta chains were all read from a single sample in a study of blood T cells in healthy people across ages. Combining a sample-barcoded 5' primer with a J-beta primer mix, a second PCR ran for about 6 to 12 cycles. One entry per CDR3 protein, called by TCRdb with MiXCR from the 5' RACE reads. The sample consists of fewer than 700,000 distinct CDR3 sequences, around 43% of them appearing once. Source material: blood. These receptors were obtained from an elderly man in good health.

The CDR3 protein is CAWRWGQNSYEQYF. The DNA of the CDR3 is TGTGCCTGGAGATGGGGACAGAACTCCTACGAGCAGTACTTC. The chain couples TRBV30 to TRBJ2-7; 7 nucleotides match TRBD1. This CDR3 has 14 amino acids. Trimming cost V 3 bases and J 0 bases; bases outside gene matches: 5. CDR1 GTSNPN and CDR2 SVGIG come from the germline V gene (reference sequence).

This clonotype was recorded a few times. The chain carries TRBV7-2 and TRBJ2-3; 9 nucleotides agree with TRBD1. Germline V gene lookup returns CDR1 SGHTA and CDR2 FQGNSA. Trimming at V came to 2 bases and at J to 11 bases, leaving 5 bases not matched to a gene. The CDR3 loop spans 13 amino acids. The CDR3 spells CASSLQQGAMQYF. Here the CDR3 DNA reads TGTGCCAGCAGCTTACAACAGGGGGCGATGCAGTATTTT.